The clone carrying this T cell receptor (beta chain) was recorded many times. Germline V lookup: CDR1 MNHNY, CDR2 SVGAGI (reference sequence). This CDR3 has 15 amino acids. V lost 4 bases, J lost 6 bases, and 18 bases lay in between. These data are taken from a study of neurological immune-mediated disorders. TCRdb passed the 5' RACE reads through MiXCR, listing each CDR3 protein once. The sample holds 53,000 or so distinct CDR3 sequences, 9.5% to 15% seen once. This chain uses TRBV6-6 with TRBJ1-1, with a weak D call TRBD1 (5 bases). The source is a woman aged 60 to 75 with HTLV-1-associated myelopathy (HAM/TSP). Sequenced input: PBMCs. The CDR3 nucleotides read TGTGCCAGCAGTTTCTTCCGGGGCGTCGAGGCTGAAGCTTTCTTT. Translation gives CASSFFRGVEAEAFF.